These T cell receptor beta chains were read from a single sample in a study of CD8+ T cells in alopecia areata. Clones were sequenced by immunoSEQ multiplex PCR, and TCRdb holds only the in-frame ones, with some missing. The profile shows over 90,000 clones, around 84% of them singletons. The input for sequencing was CD8+ T cells sorted from blood, taken between weeks 30 and 35, from a patient treated with tofacitinib. The receptors stem from a human donor with alopecia areata. CDR3s include the opening cysteine and the closing phenylalanine or tryptophan. The order of the fields is clone size, J gene, V gene, D gene, CDR3 DNA, CDR3 protein. D genes are given only for firm matches. Clone size is shown for a subset of rows, as once, few, many or a class of expanded clone.

few | TRBJ1-1 | TRBV5-4 | - | TGTGCCAGCAGCTTTAGAGGGAACACTGAAGCTTTCTTT | CASSFRGNTEAFF
- | TRBJ2-1 | TRBV4-1 | TRBD1 | TGCGCCAGCAGCCATCCCAGGGGGCATGAGCAGTTCTTC | CASSHPRGHEQFF
- | TRBJ2-1 | TRBV9 | - | TGTGCCAGCAGCGTAGCTACAGGCTACAATGAGCAGTTCTTC | CASSVATGYNEQFF
- | TRBJ2-2 | TRBV9 | - | TGTGCCAGCAGCGTAGCCCTCGACTGGAGGAACACCGGGGAGCTGTTTTTT | CASSVALDWRNTGELFF
once | TRBJ2-5 | TRBV12-5 | - | TGTGCTAGTGGTCCGTCACTTCAAGAGACCCAGTACTTC | CASGPSLQETQYF
- | TRBJ1-1 | TRBV6-5 | - | TGTGCCAGCACCAAGTTCAGCATGAACACTGAAGCTTTCTTT | CASTKFSMNTEAFF
- | TRBJ2-7 | TRBV4-1 | - | TGCGCCAGCAGCCAAGGGACTACCTCCGGGCAGTACTTC | CASSQGTTSGQYF
- | TRBJ2-6 | TRBV2 | - | TGTGCCAGCATTGGCAGGCCAAATCTTTCTGGGGCCAACGTCCTGACTTTC | CASIGRPNLSGANVLTF
- | TRBJ1-1 | TRBV4-1 | - | TGCGCCAGCAGCCCTAGGGGGGACACTGAAGCTTTCTTT | CASSPRGDTEAFF
- | TRBJ1-5 | TRBV27 | TRBD1 | TGTGCCAGCAGCTTGGACAGGGTCAATCAGCCCCAGCATTTT | CASSLDRVNQPQHF
- | TRBJ1-2 | TRBV4-1 | - | TGCGCCAGCAGCCAGAAAAACAGCTATGGCTACACCTTC | CASSQKNSYGYTF
- | TRBJ1-2 | TRBV5-5 | - | TGTGCCAGCACTATGGGGGGCCCCTATGGCTACACCTTC | CASTMGGPYGYTF
- | TRBJ2-1 | TRBV7-9 | - | TGTGCCAGCAGCTTTCTCCAGGGCAATGAGCAGTTCTTC | CASSFLQGNEQFF
- | TRBJ2-1 | TRBV4-1 | - | TGCGCCAGCAGCCCCGAGGTGGATTCCCAGGGTGAGCAGTTCTTC | CASSPEVDSQGEQFF
- | TRBJ2-1 | TRBV30 | - | TGTGCCTGGAGTGTATCGTCAGCCTATTTCCACGTTTACAATGAGCAGTTCTTC | CAWSVSSAYFHVYNEQFF
- | TRBJ2-7 | TRBV15 | - | TGTGCCACCGCCGTGGGCGAGGACTACGAGCAGTACTTC | CATAVGEDYEQYF
- | TRBJ2-7 | TRBV4-1 | - | TGCGCCAGCAGCCAAGCGGCCTCCTACGAGCAGTACTTC | CASSQAASYEQYF
- | TRBJ2-1 | TRBV9 | - | TGTGCCAGCAGCGGACTAGATTACAATGAGCAGTTCTTC | CASSGLDYNEQFF
- | TRBJ2-1 | TRBV7-2 | - | TGTGCCAGCAGCTTAGAAGACCCTGAGCAGTTCTTC | CASSLEDPEQFF
- | TRBJ2-7 | TRBV19 | - | TGTGCCAGTAGTATAGATCAGAGCGGCTCCTACGAGCAGTACTTC | CASSIDQSGSYEQYF
- | TRBJ2-7 | TRBV7-8 | TRBD2 | TGTGCCAGCAGCTTATCGGCGGGAGGTCACTACGAGCAGTACTTC | CASSLSAGGHYEQYF
- | TRBJ2-1 | TRBV27 | - | TGTGCCAGCAGTCCGAGCGGACTTTGGGATGAGCAGTTCTTC | CASSPSGLWDEQFF
- | TRBJ2-3 | TRBV27 | - | TGTGCCAGCAGTTTATATACTGTAACAAGCACAGATACGCAGTATTTT | CASSLYTVTSTDTQYF
- | TRBJ1-1 | TRBV5-4 | - | TGTGCCAGCGTTGACGGACTAAACACTGAAGCTTTCTTT | CASVDGLNTEAFF
- | TRBJ2-1 | TRBV2 | TRBD2 | TGTGCCAGCCTGATGACTAGCGGGAGGACCTTCTCCGCCGATGAGCAGTTCTTC | CASLMTSGRTFSADEQFF
- | TRBJ1-1 | TRBV4-1 | - | TGCGCCAGCAGCCAAGATAGGGCCCTCGTCACTGAAGCTTTCTTT | CASSQDRALVTEAFF
- | TRBJ2-7 | TRBV30 | TRBD1 | TGTGCCTGGAGTGTACAGGGGAGCGAGCAGTACTTC | CAWSVQGSEQYF
- | TRBJ2-3 | TRBV18 | TRBD1 | TGTGCCAGCTCACTTGGGACAGCTAGCACAGATACGCAGTATTTT | CASSLGTASTDTQYF
- | TRBJ2-6 | TRBV5-6 | - | TGTGCCAGCAGCTTGTTACTCTCTGGGGCCAACGTCCTGACTTTC | CASSLLLSGANVLTF
- | TRBJ2-7 | TRBV28 | TRBD1 | TGTGCCAGCAGTTTATCACGGACAGGGGCCTACGAGCAGTACTTC | CASSLSRTGAYEQYF
- | TRBJ2-7 | TRBV10-2 | - | TGCGCCAGCAGTGAGTGCACTATTTGCCGGGTTGAATCCTACGAGCAGTACTTC | CASSECTICRVESYEQYF
- | TRBJ2-7 | TRBV27 | TRBD1 | TGTGCCAGCACCCCAAGTTCCGGGACAGTCACCTACGAGCAGTACTTC | CASTPSSGTVTYEQYF
once | TRBJ2-3 | TRBV5-6 | TRBD2 | TGTGCCAGCCTCCTTCTTTCCGGGGGGACAGATACGCAGTATTTT | CASLLLSGGTDTQYF
- | TRBJ2-7 | TRBV27 | TRBD2 | TGTGCCAGCAGTTCGCTCTTACTAGCGGGAGCCGACGAGCAGTACTTC | CASSSLLLAGADEQYF
few | TRBJ2-7 | TRBV7-9 | TRBD1 | TGTGCCAGCAGCCCTGTACCGGGACAGGGGTCCTACGAGCAGTACTTC | CASSPVPGQGSYEQYF